Below, 23 T cell receptor beta chains from the same sample are listed, as sequenced in a study of OX40 agonist ivuxolimab in advanced cancers. Generated by immunoSEQ multiplex PCR, the TCRdb table keeps only in-frame clones and is missing some. The data contain some 87,000 clones, roughly 88% of them singletons. Sequencing was performed on CD4+ or CD8+ T cells sorted from blood, taken in a trial of the OX40 agonist ivuxolimab. The source is an adult with an advanced solid tumor such as melanoma, head and neck, liver or kidney cancer.

This clone is a singleton in its sample. The chain uses TRBV7-9 and TRBJ2-1; D is ambiguous. The CDR3 has 16 amino acids. Trimming stripped 5 bases from V and 3 bases from J, with 17 bases between. Germline V gene data show CDR1 as SEHNR and CDR2 as FQNEAQ (reference sequence). The CDR3 sequence: CASSQYRTTGYNEQFF. The CDR3, as DNA: TGTGCCAGCAGCCAATATCGGACCACTGGCTACAATGAGCAGTTCTTC.

The chain has TRBV7-2 and TRBJ2-7; 7 nucleotides line up with TRBD1. This CDR3 comprises 15 residues. Per the germline V gene, CDR1 is SGHTA and CDR2 is FQGNSA. Losses at the gene ends were 1 base for V and 2 bases for J; bases not matched to a gene: 5. CDR3 loop: CASSLEGTVTYEQYF. The DNA of the CDR3 is TGTGCCAGCAGCTTAGAGGGGACAGTGACCTACGAGCAGTACTTC.

V gene TRBV19 combines with J gene TRBJ1-2, with 7 bases identical to TRBD1. Trimming cost V 2 bases and J 2 bases; bases outside gene matches: 17. CDR3 length: 19 residues. Germline V gene sequence: CDR1 LNHDA, CDR2 SQIVND (reference sequence). The CDR3 here is CASSIIGIGVRGSNYGYTF. The CDR3 nucleotides are TGTGCCAGTAGTATAATCGGCATCGGGGTCAGGGGGTCCAACTATGGCTACACCTTC.

This rearrangement joins TRBV29-1 to TRBJ1-5; 7 nucleotides agree with TRBD1. V dropped 4 bases and J dropped 8; count of bases not matched to a gene: 8. CDR1 is SQVTM, CDR2 ANQGSEA, per germline. CDR3 size: 13 residues. CDR3 protein: CSVATGRVEPQHF. The CDR3 DNA is TGCAGCGTTGCGACAGGGAGAGTTGAGCCCCAGCATTTT.

The genes are TRBV11-3 and TRBJ2-5; D is possibly TRBD2 (5 bases). This CDR3 is 14 amino acids long. The germline V gene encodes CDR1 SGHNT and CDR2 YENEEA. Trimming left V 5 bases short and J 1 base short, with 11 bases between. CDR3 sequence: CASSPRRGQETQYF. CDR3 sequence (DNA): TGTGCCAGCAGCCCACGTCGGGGCCAAGAGACCCAGTACTTC.

The chain has TRBV7-2 and TRBJ2-5, with 8 bases matching TRBD1. The CDR3 is 14 amino acids. Germline CDR1 reads SGHTA; CDR2 reads FQGNSA. Trimming removed 4 bases from V and 4 bases from J; junction bases left unmatched: 5. The CDR3 DNA is TGTGCCAGCAGCTCGGACAGGGTCGCAGAGACCCAGTACTTC. Translated: CASSSDRVAETQYF.

The V and J genes are TRBV19 and TRBJ1-3; unclear D gene. Germline V lookup: CDR1 LNHDA, CDR2 SQIVND (reference sequence). CDR3 length: 14 residues. Trimming removed 5 bases from V and 0 bases from J, with 8 bases in between. CDR3 protein: CASSFGNSGNTIYF. In nucleotides, the CDR3 is TGTGCCAGTAGTTTTGGGAACTCTGGAAACACCATATATTTT.

This sequence joins TRBV5-1 and TRBJ1-2; tentatively, D is TRBD1 (5 bases). The CDR3 has 15 residues. CDR1 is SGHRS and CDR2 is YFSETQ in the germline V gene. V was clipped by 2 bases and J by 4 bases, with 15 bases between them. The CDR3, as DNA: TGCGCCAGCAGCTTTGCCCTGGGGGACGTCTATGGCTACACCTTC. It translates to CASSFALGDVYGYTF.

This clone was counted only a few times. The junction does not match germline at one end; this may be a read error. The chain recombines TRBV7-7 with TRBJ2-4, with D tentatively TRBD1 or TRBD2 (6 bases each). In germline, CDR1 is SSHAT, CDR2 FNYEAQ (reference sequence). The CDR3 sequence is 17 residues long. The CDR3 nucleotides are TGTGCTAGCAGCTTAGTACGGGGGCTGAGAGCCAAAAACATTCAGTACTTC. Its translation is CASSLVRGLRAKNIQYF.

The chain employs TRBV11-2 and TRBJ2-3; 7 bases are shared with TRBD1. The CDR3 spans 15 residues. V trimming: 0 bases; J trimming: 3 bases; junction bases outside the gene matches: 3. Per the germline V gene, CDR1 is SGHAT and CDR2 is FQNNGV. Written as DNA, the CDR3 is TGTGCCAGCAGCTTAGAAGGACAGGTAACAGATACGCAGTATTTT. Protein product: CASSLEGQVTDTQYF. Together with reference TRBV11-2 and TRBJ2-3, the CDR3 gives the full variable domain: EAGVAQSPRYKIIEKRQSVAFWCNPISGHATLYWYQQILGQGPKLLIQFQNNGVVDDSQLPKDRFSAERLKGVDSTLKIQPAKLEDSAVYLCASSLEGQVTDTQYFGPGTRLTVL.

The chain links TRBV11-3 to TRBJ2-7; D is ambiguous. Trimming shortened V by 1 base and J by 5 bases, and 9 bases separated the two germline ends. CDR1 and CDR2 (germline): SGHNT, YENEEA. This CDR3 has 13 amino acids. CDR3: CASSLGAVDEQYF. The CDR3 DNA reads as TGTGCCAGCAGCTTAGGCGCAGTAGACGAGCAGTACTTC.

This clone appeared a single time. The chain recombines TRBV2 with TRBJ2-2; TRBD1 matches 7 bases. Germline assignment: CDR1 SNHLY and CDR2 FYNNEI. The CDR3 runs 16 residues. Losses at the gene ends were 3 bases for V and 7 bases for J; bases not matched to a gene: 11. CDR3: CASSESRGIRGGELFF. The CDR3 nucleotides are TGTGCCAGCAGTGAGTCCAGGGGGATTCGCGGCGGGGAGCTGTTTTTT.

CDR3 loop: CASSAQGEDSNQPQHF. CDR3 DNA: TGTGCCAGCAGCGCACAGGGGGAAGATAGCAATCAGCCCCAGCATTTT. This chain joins TRBV25-1 and TRBJ1-5; 8 bases match TRBD1. V trimming: 6 bases; J trimming: 0 bases; junction bases outside the gene matches: 7. The CDR3 contains 16 residues. Germline V gene data show CDR1 as MGHDK and CDR2 as SYGVNS. Supplemented by reference TRBV25-1 and TRBJ1-5, the full variable domain reads EADIYQTPRYLVIGTGKKITLECSQTMGHDKMYWYQQDPGMELHLIHYSYGVNSTEKGDLSSESTVSRIRTEHFPLTLESARPSHTSQYLCASSAQGEDSNQPQHFGDGTRLSIL.

The J gene is TRBJ2-1, the V gene TRBV2, with TRBD2 matching 13 bases. This CDR3 comprises 15 residues. Germline loops: CDR1 SNHLY, CDR2 FYNNEI. V lost 6 bases, J lost 1 base, and 0 bases stayed unmatched. The CDR3 loop is CASRGLAGSYNEQFF. The CDR3 bases are TGTGCCAGCAGGGGACTAGCGGGATCCTACAATGAGCAGTTCTTC.

A few counts support this clone. The rearrangement links TRBV6-1 to TRBJ1-3; unclear D gene. V lost 8 bases, J lost 0 bases, and 8 bases lay in between. The CDR3 is made up of 13 amino acids. Per the germline V gene, CDR1 is MNHNS and CDR2 is SASEGT. CDR3 in amino acids: CASVLASGNTIYF. CDR3 sequence (DNA): TGTGCCAGCGTGTTGGCCTCTGGAAACACCATATATTTT.

The rearrangement links TRBV7-8 to TRBJ2-1; 7 bases align to TRBD1. Unmatched junction bases numbered 8, after V lost 0 bases and J lost 3 bases. CDR1 is SGHVS, CDR2 FQNEAQ, per germline. The CDR3 is made up of 17 amino acids. The CDR3 DNA follows: TGTGCCAGCAGCTTAGCACAGGGGAGCTTAGACTACAATGAGCAGTTCTTC. The encoded protein is CASSLAQGSLDYNEQFF.

The chain is built from TRBV5-1 and TRBJ1-5, with 12 bases fitting TRBD1. After removal of 1 base from V and 5 bases from J, the junction contained 16 bases not matched to a gene. The CDR3 contains 20 residues. CDR1 SGHRS and CDR2 YFSETQ come from the germline V gene. This CDR3 is CASSLRMPRDRGLMHQPQHF. The CDR3 DNA is TGCGCCAGCAGCTTGCGGATGCCCCGGGACAGGGGGCTTATGCATCAGCCCCAGCATTTT.

V is TRBV7-8 and J is TRBJ2-7; D uncertain. V lost 1 base and J lost 5, with 15 bases in between. The CDR3 runs to 15 residues. Germline values: CDR1 SGHVS, CDR2 FQNEAQ. This chain's CDR3 is CASSLVTDPSDEQYF. In nucleotides, the CDR3 is TGTGCCAGCAGCTTAGTAACAGACCCGAGTGACGAGCAGTACTTC.

The chain carries TRBV7-6 and TRBJ2-4; D is perhaps TRBD1 (6 bases). The germline CDR1 and CDR2 sequences are SGHVS and FNYEAQ. Trimming removed 6 bases from V and 0 bases from J, with 21 bases in between. This CDR3 has 18 amino acids. DNA for the CDR3: TGTGCCAGCAGTCACCCGGGACAAAGAACGCTAGCCAAAAACATTCAGTACTTC. The encoded protein is CASSHPGQRTLAKNIQYF. Based on the CDR3 plus reference TRBV7-6 and TRBJ2-4, the full variable domain is GAGVSQSPRYKVTKRGQDVALRCDPISGHVSLYWYRQALGQGPEFLTYFNYEAQQDKSGLPNDRFSAERPEGSISTLTIQRTEQRDSAMYRCASSHPGQRTLAKNIQYFGAGTRLSVL.

The rearrangement links TRBV19 to TRBJ2-2; 10 bases are shared with TRBD2. V shed 6 bases, J shed 5 bases, and the junction held 12 bases outside the gene matches. This CDR3 spans 17 amino acids. Germline V lookup: CDR1 LNHDA, CDR2 SQIVND (reference sequence). The CDR3 sequence is CASRKPPPLAGTGELFF. DNA for the CDR3: TGTGCCAGTAGAAAACCCCCCCCACTAGCGGGGACCGGGGAGCTGTTTTTT.

The genes are TRBV12-5 and TRBJ2-4; D is possibly TRBD1 or TRBD2 (6 bases each). Per germline, CDR1 LGHNT and CDR2 FRNRAP. CDR3 length: 15 amino acids. Deletions cut 5 bases from V and 9 bases from J, with 20 bases between. CDR3 DNA: TGTGCTAGTGGTCCCCCGGGGGCGCCCGGGGCCATTCAGTACTTC. Its protein product is CASGPPGAPGAIQYF.

The count of this clone is one. The chain has TRBV5-1 and TRBJ1-3, with D maybe TRBD1 (6 bases). Germline values: CDR1 SGHRS, CDR2 YFSETQ. This CDR3 spans 15 amino acids. V was cut by 3 bases and J by 2 bases, with 12 bases left in between. The CDR3 sequence: CASSSGGGAGNTIYF. The CDR3 DNA reads TGCGCCAGCAGCTCCGGAGGGGGGGCTGGAAACACCATATATTTT.

The chain combines TRBV7-2 with TRBJ1-1; D may be TRBD1 (6 bases). Germline V gene sequence: CDR1 SGHTA, CDR2 FQGNSA. The CDR3 totals 15 residues. The germline V and J ends were trimmed by 5 bases and 3 bases, with 16 bases remaining between them. The CDR3 DNA is TGTGCCAGCAGCATACAGTGGGGGGCTGACACTGAAGCTTTCTTT. This gives the protein CASSIQWGADTEAFF. Using reference TRBV7-2 and TRBJ1-1 for the parts outside the CDR3, the full variable domain is GAGVSQSPSNKVTEKGKDVELRCDPISGHTALYWYRQSLGQGLEFLIYFQGNSAPDKSGLPSDRFSAERTGGSVSTLTIQRTQQEDSAVYLCASSIQWGADTEAFFGQGTRLTVV.